This T cell receptor beta chain was documented in a study of blood T cell repertoires in COVID-19. At the level of the study: The samples span acute and convalescent COVID-19 from the United States, Italy and Spain. From T cells, B-cell-depleted T cells, or PBMCs came the material, which was cDNA or gDNA.

The germline V gene has CDR1 LNHDA and CDR2 SQIVND (reference sequence). The CDR3 contains 18 residues. V trimming: 5 bases; J trimming: 0 bases; junction bases outside the gene matches: 8. The repertoire was sequenced with immunoSEQ multiplex PCR; TCRdb's copy has only in-frame clones and lacks some. In the table there are around 250,000 clones, 80% to 85% of which are singletons. This TCR derives from a man aged 45 to 65 with active or convalescent COVID-19. The J gene is TRBJ2-6, the V gene TRBV19, with 9 nucleotides matching TRBD1. The sequencing input was peripheral blood. CDR3 amino acids: CASSPGQGFASGANVLTF. The DNA of the CDR3 is TGTGCCAGTAGTCCGGGACAGGGATTCGCCTCTGGGGCCAACGTCCTGACTTTC.